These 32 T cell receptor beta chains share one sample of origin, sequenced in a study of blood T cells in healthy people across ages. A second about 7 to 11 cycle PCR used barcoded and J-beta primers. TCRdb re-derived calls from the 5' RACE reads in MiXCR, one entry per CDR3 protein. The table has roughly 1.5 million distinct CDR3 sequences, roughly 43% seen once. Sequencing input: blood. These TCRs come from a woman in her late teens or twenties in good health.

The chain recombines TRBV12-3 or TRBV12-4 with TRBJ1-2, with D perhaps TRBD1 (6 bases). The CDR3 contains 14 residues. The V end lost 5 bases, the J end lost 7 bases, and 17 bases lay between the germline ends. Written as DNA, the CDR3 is TGTGCCAGCAGTACCCCGGACAGTGTCCTTGGCTACACCTTC. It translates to CASSTPDSVLGYTF.

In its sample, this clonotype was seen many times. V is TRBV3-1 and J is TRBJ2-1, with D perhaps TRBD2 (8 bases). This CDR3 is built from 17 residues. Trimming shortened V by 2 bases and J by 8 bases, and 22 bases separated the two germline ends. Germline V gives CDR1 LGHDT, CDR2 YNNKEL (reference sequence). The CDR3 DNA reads TGTGCCAGCAGCCAATGGCAGGGGGGACTAGATACCGATGAGCAGTTCTTC. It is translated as CASSQWQGGLDTDEQFF.

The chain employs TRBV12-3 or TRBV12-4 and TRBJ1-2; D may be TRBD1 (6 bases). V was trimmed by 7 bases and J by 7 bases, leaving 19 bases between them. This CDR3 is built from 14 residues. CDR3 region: CASTINNRVRGYTF. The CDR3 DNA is TGTGCCAGCACCATCAACAACAGGGTGCGTGGCTACACCTTC.

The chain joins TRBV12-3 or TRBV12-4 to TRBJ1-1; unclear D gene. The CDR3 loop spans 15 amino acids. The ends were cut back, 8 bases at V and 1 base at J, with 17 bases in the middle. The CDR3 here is CASRAGGKSNTEAFF. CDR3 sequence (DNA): TGTGCCAGCCGAGCGGGAGGGAAGTCGAACACTGAAGCTTTCTTT.

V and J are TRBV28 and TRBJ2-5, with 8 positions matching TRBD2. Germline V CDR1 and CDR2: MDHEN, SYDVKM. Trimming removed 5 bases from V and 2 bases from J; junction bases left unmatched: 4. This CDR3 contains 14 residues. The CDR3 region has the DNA TGTGCCAGCAGTGAACTAGCGGCACAAGAGACCCAGTACTTC. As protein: CASSELAAQETQYF.

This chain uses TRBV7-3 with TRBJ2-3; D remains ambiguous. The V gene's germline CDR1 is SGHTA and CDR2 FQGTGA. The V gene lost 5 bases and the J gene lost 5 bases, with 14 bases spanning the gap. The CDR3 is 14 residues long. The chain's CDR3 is CASSPGSGGDTQYF. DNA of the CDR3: TGTGCCAGCAGCCCCGGATCGGGCGGAGATACGCAGTATTTT.

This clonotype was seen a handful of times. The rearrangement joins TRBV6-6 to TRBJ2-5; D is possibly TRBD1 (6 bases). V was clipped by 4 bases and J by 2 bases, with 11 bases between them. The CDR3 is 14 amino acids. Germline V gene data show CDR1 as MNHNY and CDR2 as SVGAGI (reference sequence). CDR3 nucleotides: TGTGCCAGCAGTTGGTCAAGGGGGCAAGAGACCCAGTACTTC. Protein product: CASSWSRGQETQYF.

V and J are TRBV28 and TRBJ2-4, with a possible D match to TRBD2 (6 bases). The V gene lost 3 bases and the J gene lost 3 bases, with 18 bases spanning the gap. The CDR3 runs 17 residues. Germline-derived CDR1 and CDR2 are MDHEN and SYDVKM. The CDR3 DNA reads TGTGCCAGCAGTTTTGCTTATGGAGGGCAGGGCAAAAACATTCAGTACTTC. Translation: CASSFAYGGQGKNIQYF.

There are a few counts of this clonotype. The DNA of the CDR3 is TGTGCCAGCAGCTCGCTAGCGGGAGGGTTCGATGAGCAGTTCTTC. Its protein product is CASSSLAGGFDEQFF. V gene TRBV9 combines with J gene TRBJ2-1; 12 bases are shared with TRBD2. The CDR3 runs 15 residues. Germline loops: CDR1 SGDLS, CDR2 YYNGEE. V gave up 4 bases and J gave up 8 bases; unmatched junction bases: 7. Looking up the rest from reference TRBV9 and TRBJ2-1 gives the full variable domain: DSGVTQTPKHLITATGQRVTLRCSPRSGDLSVYWYQQSLDQGLQFLIQYYNGEERAKGNILERFSAQQFPDLHSELNLSSLELGDSALYFCASSSLAGGFDEQFFGPGTRLTVL.

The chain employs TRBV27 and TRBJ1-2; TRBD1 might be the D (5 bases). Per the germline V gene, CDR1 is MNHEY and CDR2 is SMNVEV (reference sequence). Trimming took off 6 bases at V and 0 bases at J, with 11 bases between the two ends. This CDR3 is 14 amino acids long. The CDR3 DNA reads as TGTGCCAGCAGGAAACAGACAGCTAACTATGGCTACACCTTC. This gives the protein CASRKQTANYGYTF.

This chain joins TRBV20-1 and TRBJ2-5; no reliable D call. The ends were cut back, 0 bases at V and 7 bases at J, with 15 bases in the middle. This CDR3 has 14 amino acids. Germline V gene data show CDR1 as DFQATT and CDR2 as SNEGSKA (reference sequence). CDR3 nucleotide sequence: TGCAGTGCTAGAGATCGGTGGGCCCTGGCGACCCAGTACTTC. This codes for CSARDRWALATQYF.

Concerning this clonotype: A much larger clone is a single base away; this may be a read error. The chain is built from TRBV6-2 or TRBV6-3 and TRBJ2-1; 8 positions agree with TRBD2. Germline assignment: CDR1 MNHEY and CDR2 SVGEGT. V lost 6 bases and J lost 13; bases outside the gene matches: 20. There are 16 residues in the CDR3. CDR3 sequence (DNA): TGTGCCAGCAGCGACAAACTAGCGGTCAAAGGGGAGACCCAGTTCTTC. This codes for CASSDKLAVKGETQFF.

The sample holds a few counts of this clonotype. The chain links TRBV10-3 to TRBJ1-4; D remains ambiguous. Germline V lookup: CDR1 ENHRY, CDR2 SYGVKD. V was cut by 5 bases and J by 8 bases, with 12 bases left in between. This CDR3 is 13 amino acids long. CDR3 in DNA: TGTGCCATCAGTACCATGGCTGGAGAAAAACTGTTTTTT. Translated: CAISTMAGEKLFF.

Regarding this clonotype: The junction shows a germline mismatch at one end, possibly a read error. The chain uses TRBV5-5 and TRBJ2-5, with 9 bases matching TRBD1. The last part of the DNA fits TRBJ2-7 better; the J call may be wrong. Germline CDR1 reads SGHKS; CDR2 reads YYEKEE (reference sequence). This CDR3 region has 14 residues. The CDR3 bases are TGTGCCGGCAGCTTGGGACAGGGTTACTACGAGCAGTACTTC. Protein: CAGSLGQGYYEQYF.

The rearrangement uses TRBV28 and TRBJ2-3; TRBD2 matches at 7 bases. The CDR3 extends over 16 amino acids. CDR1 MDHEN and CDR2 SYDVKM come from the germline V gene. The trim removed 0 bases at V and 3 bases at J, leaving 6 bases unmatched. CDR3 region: CASSLWAGVSTDTQYF. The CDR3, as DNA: TGTGCCAGCAGTTTATGGGCGGGAGTGAGTACAGATACGCAGTATTTT.

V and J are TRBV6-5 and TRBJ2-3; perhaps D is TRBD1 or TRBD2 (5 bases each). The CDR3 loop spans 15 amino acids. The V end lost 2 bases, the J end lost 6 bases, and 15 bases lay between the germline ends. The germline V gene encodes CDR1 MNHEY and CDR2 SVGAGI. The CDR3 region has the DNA TGTGCCAGCAGTTACGATGGACTCCAGGGCGATACGCAGTATTTT. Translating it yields CASSYDGLQGDTQYF.

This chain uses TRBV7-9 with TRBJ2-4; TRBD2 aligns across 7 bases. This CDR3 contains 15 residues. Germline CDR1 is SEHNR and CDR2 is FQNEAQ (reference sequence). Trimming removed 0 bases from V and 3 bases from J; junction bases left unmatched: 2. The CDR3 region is CASSLAREGKNIQYF. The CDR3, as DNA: TGTGCCAGCAGCTTAGCCAGGGAGGGCAAAAACATTCAGTACTTC.

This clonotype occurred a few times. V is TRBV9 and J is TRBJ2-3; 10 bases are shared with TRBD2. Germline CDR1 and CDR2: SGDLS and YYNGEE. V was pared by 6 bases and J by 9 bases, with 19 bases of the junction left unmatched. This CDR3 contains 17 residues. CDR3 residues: CASTPISAGTSARTQYF. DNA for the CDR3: TGTGCCAGCACCCCAATATCAGCCGGGACTAGCGCTCGCACGCAGTATTTT.

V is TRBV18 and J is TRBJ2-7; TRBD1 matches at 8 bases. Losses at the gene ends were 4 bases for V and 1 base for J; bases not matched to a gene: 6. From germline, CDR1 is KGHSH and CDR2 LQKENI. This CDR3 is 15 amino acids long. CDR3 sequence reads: CASSQDRVMSYEQYF. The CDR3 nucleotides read TGTGCCAGCTCACAGGACAGGGTGATGTCCTACGAGCAGTACTTC.

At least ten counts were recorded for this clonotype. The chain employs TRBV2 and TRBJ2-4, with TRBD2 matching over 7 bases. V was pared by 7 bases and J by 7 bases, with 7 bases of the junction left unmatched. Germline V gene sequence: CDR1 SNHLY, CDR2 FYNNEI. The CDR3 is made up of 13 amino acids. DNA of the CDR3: TGTGCCAGCATCGAGGAGCGGGGTAACATTCAGTACTTC. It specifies CASIEERGNIQYF.

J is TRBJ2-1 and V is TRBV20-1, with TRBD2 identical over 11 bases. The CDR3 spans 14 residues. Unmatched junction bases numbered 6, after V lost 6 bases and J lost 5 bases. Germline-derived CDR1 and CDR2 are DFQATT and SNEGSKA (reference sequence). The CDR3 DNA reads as TGCAGTGCATTAGCGGGAGGGCTCCACAATGAGCAGTTCTTC. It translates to CSALAGGLHNEQFF.

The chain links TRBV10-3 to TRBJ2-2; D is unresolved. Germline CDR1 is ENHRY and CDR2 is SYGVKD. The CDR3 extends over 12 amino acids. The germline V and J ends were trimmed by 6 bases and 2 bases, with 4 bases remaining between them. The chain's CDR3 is CAIRVNTGELFF. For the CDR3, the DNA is TGTGCCATCAGGGTAAACACCGGGGAGCTGTTTTTT.

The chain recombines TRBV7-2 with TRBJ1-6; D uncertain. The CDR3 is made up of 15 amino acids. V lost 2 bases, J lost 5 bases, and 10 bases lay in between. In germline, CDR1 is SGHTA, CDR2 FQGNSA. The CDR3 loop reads CASSLTRPHNSPLHF. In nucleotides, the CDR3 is TGTGCCAGCAGCTTAACTAGGCCACATAATTCACCCCTCCACTTT. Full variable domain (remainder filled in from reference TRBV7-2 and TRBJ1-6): GAGVSQSPSNKVTEKGKDVELRCDPISGHTALYWYRQSLGQGLEFLIYFQGNSAPDKSGLPSDRFSAERTGGSVSTLTIQRTQQEDSAVYLCASSLTRPHNSPLHFGNGTRLTVT.

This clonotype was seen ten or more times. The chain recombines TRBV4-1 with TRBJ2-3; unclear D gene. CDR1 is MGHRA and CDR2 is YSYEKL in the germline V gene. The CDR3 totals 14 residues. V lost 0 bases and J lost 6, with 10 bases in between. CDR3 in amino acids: CASSQERGGDTQYF. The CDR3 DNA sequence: TGCGCCAGCAGCCAAGAGAGAGGTGGGGATACGCAGTATTTT.

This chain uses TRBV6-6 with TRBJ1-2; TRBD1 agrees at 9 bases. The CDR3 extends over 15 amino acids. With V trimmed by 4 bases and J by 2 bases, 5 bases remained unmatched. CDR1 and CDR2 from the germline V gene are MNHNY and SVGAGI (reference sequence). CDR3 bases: TGTGCCAGCAGTTTTGGACAGGGGCCAAACTATGGCTACACCTTC. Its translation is CASSFGQGPNYGYTF.

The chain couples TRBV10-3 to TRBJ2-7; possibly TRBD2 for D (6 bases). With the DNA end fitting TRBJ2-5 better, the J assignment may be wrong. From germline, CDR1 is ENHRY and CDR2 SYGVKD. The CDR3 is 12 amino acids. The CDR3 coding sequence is TGTGCCACCGGGACTTCTCTCGGGACCCAGTACTTC. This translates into CATGTSLGTQYF.

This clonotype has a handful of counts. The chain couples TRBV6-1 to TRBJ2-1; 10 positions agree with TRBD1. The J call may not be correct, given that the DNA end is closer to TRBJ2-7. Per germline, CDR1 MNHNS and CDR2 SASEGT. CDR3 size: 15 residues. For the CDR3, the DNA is TGTGCCAGCAGTGGCATGACAGGGGGCTACAATGAGCAGTACTTC. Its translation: CASSGMTGGYNEQYF.

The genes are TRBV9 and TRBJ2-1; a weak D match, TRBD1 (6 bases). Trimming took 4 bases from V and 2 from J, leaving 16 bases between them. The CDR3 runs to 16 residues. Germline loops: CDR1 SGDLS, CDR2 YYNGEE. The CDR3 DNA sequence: TGTGCCAGCAGCCCCCCCGACAGGAGTCCCTACAATGAGCAGTTCTTC. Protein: CASSPPDRSPYNEQFF.

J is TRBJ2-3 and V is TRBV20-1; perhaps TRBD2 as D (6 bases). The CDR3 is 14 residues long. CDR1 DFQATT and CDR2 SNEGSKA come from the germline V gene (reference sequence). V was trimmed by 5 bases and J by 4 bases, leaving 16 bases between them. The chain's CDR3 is CSAPRGGVADTQYF. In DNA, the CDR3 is TGCAGTGCTCCCCGCGGAGGGGTGGCAGATACGCAGTATTTT.

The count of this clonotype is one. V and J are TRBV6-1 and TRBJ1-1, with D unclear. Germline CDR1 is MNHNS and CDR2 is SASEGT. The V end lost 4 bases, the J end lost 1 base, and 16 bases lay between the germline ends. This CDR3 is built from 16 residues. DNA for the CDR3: TGTGCCAGCAGTGCCCGGGCCGATCGAGCGAACACTGAAGCTTTCTTT. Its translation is CASSARADRANTEAFF.

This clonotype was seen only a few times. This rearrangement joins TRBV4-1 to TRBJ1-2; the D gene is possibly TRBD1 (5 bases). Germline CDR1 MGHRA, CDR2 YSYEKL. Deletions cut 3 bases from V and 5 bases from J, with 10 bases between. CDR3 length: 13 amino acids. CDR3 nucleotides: TGCGCCAGCAGCCAGATTGGGGGTTATGGCTACACCTTC. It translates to CASSQIGGYGYTF.

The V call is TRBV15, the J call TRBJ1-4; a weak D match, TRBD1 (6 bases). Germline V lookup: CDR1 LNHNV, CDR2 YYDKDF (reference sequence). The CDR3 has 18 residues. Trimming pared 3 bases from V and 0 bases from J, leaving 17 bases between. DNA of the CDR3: TGTGCCACCAGCAGGCAACTCCCACAGGGAGCAACTAATGAAAAACTGTTTTTT. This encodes CATSRQLPQGATNEKLFF. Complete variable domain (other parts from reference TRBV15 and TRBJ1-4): DAMVIQNPRYQVTQFGKPVTLSCSQTLNHNVMYWYQQKSSQAPKLLFHYYDKDFNNEADTPDNFQSRRPNTSFCFLDIRSPGLGDTAMYLCATSRQLPQGATNEKLFFGSGTQLSVL.